This entry lists 22 T cell receptor beta chains sequenced from one sample in a study of control samples from healthy donors and cancer patients. The data were produced by immunoSEQ multiplex PCR, yet TCRdb's version contains in-frame clones alone and is incomplete. The sample yields approximately 52,000 clones, about 96% seen once. The sequenced sample consisted of blood. Source of these receptors: a woman aged 18-35 years in good health.

The rearrangement links TRBV30 to TRBJ1-6; tentative D call: TRBD1 (5 bases). The CDR3 runs 14 residues. In germline, CDR1 is GTSNPN, CDR2 SVGIG (reference sequence). With 1 base removed from V and 9 bases from J, the gap between germline ends came to 13 bases. The CDR3 loop is CAWSGGVSASPLHF. The CDR3 bases are TGTGCCTGGAGTGGAGGGGTTTCGGCTTCACCCCTCCACTTT.

The chain recombines TRBV5-4 with TRBJ1-1; TRBD1 agrees at 9 bases. Germline CDR1 SGHNT, CDR2 YYREEE (reference sequence). The CDR3 extends over 13 amino acids. Trimming cost V 10 bases and J 11 bases; bases outside gene matches: 15. CDR3 protein: CAAGDREHPVAFF. The CDR3 region has the DNA TGTGCCGCGGGGGACAGGGAGCATCCGGTGGCTTTCTTT.

The J gene is TRBJ1-1, the V gene TRBV19, with TRBD1 matching 10 bases. V lost 6 bases, J lost 1 base, and 8 bases stayed unmatched. CDR1 and CDR2 from the germline V gene are LNHDA and SQIVND (reference sequence). The CDR3 length is 16 residues. CDR3 loop: CASRRRDRGPNTEAFF. As DNA, the CDR3 is TGTGCCAGTAGACGCCGGGACAGGGGTCCGAACACTGAAGCTTTCTTT.

This clone was seen once. V usage is TRBV7-9 and J usage is TRBJ2-2; 12 nucleotides agree with TRBD2. CDR1 and CDR2 from the germline V gene are SEHNR and FQNEAQ (reference sequence). Trimming at V came to 0 bases and at J to 5 bases, leaving 4 bases not matched to a gene. This CDR3 region has 17 residues. The DNA for the CDR3 is TGTGCCAGCAGCTTAGCTCGACTAGCGGGGGAAACCGGGGAGCTGTTTTTT. This sequence encodes CASSLARLAGETGELFF.

The chain links TRBV9 to TRBJ1-3; perhaps TRBD1 as D (5 bases). This CDR3 is built from 15 residues. Germline CDR1 SGDLS, CDR2 YYNGEE. V was shortened by 2 bases and J by 4 bases, with 13 bases between the two germline ends. The CDR3 reads CASSVLGDGGNTIYF. The CDR3, as DNA: TGTGCCAGCAGCGTTCTAGGGGACGGAGGAAACACCATATATTTT.

J is TRBJ1-1 and V is TRBV27; D is possibly TRBD1 (5 bases). The V gene's germline CDR1 is MNHEY and CDR2 SMNVEV (reference sequence). The CDR3 has 14 amino acids. Trimming took off 2 bases at V and 4 bases at J, with 11 bases between the two ends. CDR3 protein: CASSLLEGSTEAFF. The DNA of the CDR3 is TGTGCCAGCAGTTTACTCGAGGGGAGCACTGAAGCTTTCTTT.

In DNA form, the CDR3 reads TGTGCCAGCACCCAACCCCGAGCGGGGGGGATTCAAGAGACCCAGTACTTC. Amino acids: CASTQPRAGGIQETQYF. V usage is TRBV6-4 and J usage is TRBJ2-5; 10 positions match TRBD2. V trimming: 7 bases; J trimming: 2 bases; junction bases outside the gene matches: 13. This CDR3 contains 17 residues. Germline lookup yields CDR1 MRHNA and CDR2 SNTAGT.

Turning to this clone: The junction shows a germline mismatch at one end, possibly a read error. The chain is built from TRBV27 and TRBJ1-2; tentatively, D is TRBD1 (6 bases). This CDR3 is 13 amino acids long. Germline values: CDR1 MNHEY, CDR2 SMNVEV (reference sequence). This chain's CDR3 is CARSLGGAGGYTF. CDR3 bases: TGTGCCCGCAGTTTAGGGGGGGCGGGGGGCTACACCTTC.

The V and J genes are TRBV19 and TRBJ1-2, with D uncertain. This CDR3 region has 15 residues. CDR1 is LNHDA, CDR2 SQIVND, per germline (reference sequence). Trimming took 0 bases from V and 5 from J, leaving 13 bases between them. In DNA form, the CDR3 reads TGTGCCAGTAGTATAGACCGCCCGACTGATTATGGCTACACCTTC. As protein: CASSIDRPTDYGYTF.

V usage is TRBV7-2 and J usage is TRBJ1-5; D is unclear. The CDR3 is 14 residues long. The V gene lost 6 bases and the J gene lost 0 bases, with 9 bases spanning the gap. The germline CDR1 and CDR2 sequences are SGHTA and FQGNSA. In nucleotides, the CDR3 is TGTGCCAGCAGATATGACGGTAGCAATCAGCCCCAGCATTTT. Amino acid sequence: CASRYDGSNQPQHF. The variable domain in full, completed from reference TRBV7-2 and TRBJ1-5, reads GAGVSQSPSNKVTEKGKDVELRCDPISGHTALYWYRQSLGQGLEFLIYFQGNSAPDKSGLPSDRFSAERTGGSVSTLTIQRTQQEDSAVYLCASRYDGSNQPQHFGDGTRLSIL.

This chain joins TRBV19 and TRBJ2-7; 9 bases agree with TRBD2. Looked up from germline, CDR1 is LNHDA and CDR2 is SQIVND (reference sequence). With 8 bases clipped from V and 3 bases from J, the junction kept 8 bases outside the gene matches. The CDR3 length is 14 residues. DNA for the CDR3: TGTGCCAGTGACCATGGCGGGGGGGGCTACGAGCAGTACTTC. This gives the protein CASDHGGGGYEQYF. Combining the CDR3 with reference TRBV19 and TRBJ2-7 gives the whole variable domain DGGITQSPKYLFRKEGQNVTLSCEQNLNHDAMYWYRQDPGQGLRLIYYSQIVNDFQKGDIAEGYSVSREKKESFPLTVTSAQKNPTAFYLCASDHGGGGYEQYFGPGTRLTVT.

This clone was seen just once. The chain recombines TRBV3-1 (or the pseudogene TRBV3-2) with TRBJ1-4; 7 nucleotides agree with TRBD1. This CDR3 is built from 15 residues. The germline V gene encodes CDR1 LGHDT and CDR2 YNNKEL (reference sequence). After removal of 2 bases from V and 6 bases from J, the junction contained 6 bases not matched to a gene. This chain's CDR3 is CASSQWLGTDEKLFF. The CDR3 nucleotides read TGTGCCAGCAGCCAATGGCTAGGGACAGATGAAAAACTGTTTTTT.

This clone was recorded once. The chain joins TRBV29-1 to TRBJ1-1; weak D call: TRBD1 (6 bases). V was shortened by 8 bases and J by 5 bases, with 21 bases between the two germline ends. The length of the CDR3 is 14 residues. Germline V gene lookup returns CDR1 SQVTM and CDR2 ANQGSEA. The CDR3 here is CSSLKGGAGTEAFF. Here the CDR3 DNA reads TGCAGCTCCTTAAAGGGGGGGGCCGGGACTGAAGCTTTCTTT.

The chain combines TRBV19 with TRBJ2-5; D gene ambiguous. Germline lookup yields CDR1 LNHDA and CDR2 SQIVND (reference sequence). Trimming took off 6 bases at V and 2 bases at J, with 13 bases between the two ends. This CDR3 spans 14 amino acids. The CDR3 loop is CASSQIWGQETQYF. CDR3 sequence (DNA): TGTGCCAGTAGCCAAATTTGGGGACAAGAGACCCAGTACTTC.

The chain recombines TRBV10-1 with TRBJ2-1; TRBD1 aligns across 9 bases. The CDR3 is 15 amino acids. CDR1 WNHNN and CDR2 SYGVQD come from the germline V gene (reference sequence). Trimming at V came to 3 bases and at J to 8 bases, leaving 8 bases not matched to a gene. The CDR3 region is CASSDPGQGSDEQFF. CDR3 DNA: TGCGCCAGCAGTGACCCGGGACAGGGAAGCGATGAGCAGTTCTTC.

The sample holds one count of this clone. The V gene is TRBV6-5, the J gene TRBJ1-2; D is possibly TRBD1 (6 bases). Germline V gives CDR1 MNHEY, CDR2 SVGAGI. V was shortened by 5 bases and J by 3 bases, with 10 bases between the two germline ends. The CDR3 is 13 amino acids. The CDR3 spells CASSRDIHYGYTF. The CDR3 coding sequence is TGTGCCAGCAGTCGGGACATCCACTATGGCTACACCTTC.

This clone was recorded once. The germline gene is not matched at one end of the junction; a read error may be the cause. The chain uses TRBV12-3 or TRBV12-4 and TRBJ2-5; TRBD1 might be the D (6 bases). CDR3 length equals 13 residues. This chain's CDR3 is CASTLGGQQTQYF. The CDR3, as DNA: TGTGCCAGCACCCTTGGGGGCCAACAGACCCAGTACTTC.

CDR3 amino acids: CASTEGGYQPQHF. The CDR3 DNA is TGTGCCAGCACCGAGGGGGGTTACCAGCCCCAGCATTTT. This chain connects TRBV2 to TRBJ1-5; the D gene is possibly TRBD1 (6 bases). Germline V CDR1 and CDR2: SNHLY, FYNNEI. The CDR3 sequence is 13 residues long. V shed 7 bases and J shed 7 bases, with 14 bases lying between them.

The rearrangement links TRBV18 to TRBJ2-7; 9 nucleotides match TRBD1. The CDR3 has 16 amino acids. V lost 8 bases to trimming and J lost 3 bases; unmatched junction nucleotides: 14. Germline V gene data show CDR1 as KGHSH and CDR2 as LQKENI. Here the CDR3 reads CASRLGRQGVIYEQYF. CDR3 DNA sequence: TGTGCCAGCCGCTTGGGCCGACAGGGGGTCATCTACGAGCAGTACTTC.

The chain carries TRBV15 and TRBJ1-4; no definite D call. V was trimmed by 4 bases and J by 7 bases, leaving 7 bases between them. There are 12 residues in the CDR3. The germline V gene encodes CDR1 LNHNV and CDR2 YYDKDF (reference sequence). CDR3 DNA: TGTGCCACCAGCACAGTAGGTGAAAAACTGTTTTTT. Translating it yields CATSTVGEKLFF.

The J gene is TRBJ2-1, the V gene TRBV5-1; 15 nucleotides line up with TRBD2. Germline CDR1 and CDR2: SGHRS and YFSETQ. Germline trimming cut 9 bases from V and 2 bases from J; bases unmatched to any gene: 12. The CDR3 runs to 18 residues. In DNA form, the CDR3 reads TGCGCCACCAGGCCAGGACTAGCGGGGGGGCGGACCTACAATGAGCAGTTCTTC. The encoded protein is CATRPGLAGGRTYNEQFF. The entire variable domain, with the rest obtained from reference TRBV5-1 and TRBJ2-1, is as follows: KAGVTQTPRYLIKTRGQQVTLSCSPISGHRSVSWYQQTPGQGLQFLFEYFSETQRNKGNFPGRFSGRQFSNSRSEMNVSTLELGDSALYLCATRPGLAGGRTYNEQFFGPGTRLTVL.

The chain couples TRBV4-1 to TRBJ1-2, with 8 bases lining up with TRBD1. The CDR3 contains 14 residues. The germline V gene has CDR1 MGHRA and CDR2 YSYEKL. V lost 8 bases and J lost 8; bases outside the gene matches: 13. The CDR3 region is CASGTGGKSVGYTF. The CDR3 DNA reads as TGCGCCAGCGGCACAGGGGGAAAGTCGGTGGGCTACACCTTC.